Each of the 18 T cell receptor beta chains below was sequenced from the same sample in a study of blood T cell repertoires in COVID-19. Sequenced by immunoSEQ multiplex PCR; TCRdb stores in-frame clones only, minus some. This repertoire shows some 180,000 clones, around 85% found once; its top ten account for roughly 7.7%. Sequences were obtained from peripheral blood. Receptor source: a woman aged 55-70 years with acute or convalescent COVID-19.

The rearrangement uses TRBV6-5 and TRBJ2-1; the match to TRBD2 covers 10 bases. CDR1 is MNHEY, CDR2 SVGAGI, per germline. The CDR3 length is 15 residues. J gave up 3 bases and V 8 bases, and 7 bases lay outside the gene matches. The CDR3 loop reads CASGIAGGNYNEQFF. For the CDR3, the DNA is TGTGCCAGCGGAATAGCGGGAGGTAACTACAATGAGCAGTTCTTC.

This sequence joins TRBV7-3 and TRBJ1-6; no firm D call. The CDR3 is 14 amino acids. With 3 bases removed from V and 4 bases from J, the gap between germline ends came to 7 bases. Germline CDR1 reads SGHTA; CDR2 reads FQGTGA. The CDR3 bases are TGTGCCAGCAGCTTCGGGATTTATAATTCACCCCTCCACTTT. It codes for CASSFGIYNSPLHF.

This clone appeared once. The V call is TRBV10-2, the J call TRBJ2-3; 7 bases align to TRBD2. J lost 2 bases, V lost 5 bases, and 10 bases had no gene match. The CDR3 covers 16 residues. CDR1 WSHSY and CDR2 SAAADI come from the germline V gene. The CDR3 DNA is TGCGCCAGCAGTAACCGGGACTACACTCTCACAGATACGCAGTATTTT. It codes for CASSNRDYTLTDTQYF.

This rearrangement joins TRBV5-1 to TRBJ2-7; maybe TRBD2 (6 bases). This CDR3 has 13 residues. V was cut by 4 bases and J by 5 bases, with 13 bases left in between. The germline V gene encodes CDR1 SGHRS and CDR2 YFSETQ. The CDR3, as DNA: TGCGCCAGCAGCGCGAGCGGGTTCAACGAGCAGTACTTC. The encoded protein is CASSASGFNEQYF.

For this clone: This same CDR3 is encoded by further DNA sequences in the sample. The chain uses TRBV3-1 (or the pseudogene TRBV3-2) and TRBJ2-7; tentative D call: TRBD1 (6 bases). Per the germline V gene, CDR1 is LGHDT and CDR2 is YNNKEL (reference sequence). V was cut by 1 base and J by 2 bases, with 6 bases left in between. This CDR3 comprises 13 residues. CDR3 DNA sequence: TGTGCCAGCAGCCAAGGGACAGCCTACGAGCAGTACTTC. It specifies CASSQGTAYEQYF.

The chain couples TRBV29-1 to TRBJ1-1, with 9 nucleotides matching TRBD1. This CDR3 region has 14 residues. Germline V gene lookup returns CDR1 SQVTM and CDR2 ANQGSEA. Losses at the gene ends were 6 bases for V and 4 bases for J; bases not matched to a gene: 9. Written as DNA, the CDR3 is TGCAGCGTCTCGACAGGGGGAAGGGTCACTGAAGCTTTCTTT. Protein: CSVSTGGRVTEAFF.

This chain joins TRBV9 and TRBJ2-7, with TRBD2 matching 13 bases. The length of the CDR3 is 14 residues. From germline, CDR1 is SGDLS and CDR2 YYNGEE. After removal of 2 bases from V and 7 bases from J, the junction contained 3 bases not matched to a gene. CDR3 amino acids: CASSVGTSGIEQYF. The CDR3, as DNA: TGTGCCAGCAGCGTCGGGACTAGCGGGATAGAGCAGTACTTC. Supplemented by reference TRBV9 and TRBJ2-7, the full variable domain reads DSGVTQTPKHLITATGQRVTLRCSPRSGDLSVYWYQQSLDQGLQFLIQYYNGEERAKGNILERFSAQQFPDLHSELNLSSLELGDSALYFCASSVGTSGIEQYFGPGTRLTVT.

This rearrangement joins TRBV10-3 to TRBJ2-1; a possible D gene is TRBD2 (5 bases). The V gene lost 0 bases and the J gene lost 8 bases, with 17 bases spanning the gap. Germline values: CDR1 ENHRY, CDR2 SYGVKD. This CDR3 region has 16 residues. In DNA, the CDR3 is TGTGCCATCAGTGAGTCCGATGAGGGCATCATTTATGAGCAGTTCTTC. Translated, it gives CAISESDEGIIYEQFF.

This clone was counted once. CDR3 protein: CASSSKQGPETQYF. In nucleotides, the CDR3 is TGTGCCAGCAGTTCAAAACAGGGCCCGGAGACCCAGTACTTC. This chain connects TRBV27 to TRBJ2-5; maybe TRBD1 (6 bases). The CDR3 length is 14 residues. Germline lookup yields CDR1 MNHEY and CDR2 SMNVEV (reference sequence). V lost 4 bases to trimming and J lost 5 bases, with 14 bases between them.

The chain carries TRBV9 and TRBJ2-3; D not certain. The ends were cut back, 0 bases at V and 6 bases at J, with 17 bases in the middle. CDR3 length: 16 residues. In germline, CDR1 is SGDLS, CDR2 YYNGEE. The CDR3 DNA sequence: TGTGCCAGCAGCGTAGAGGCAGGCAGGCCTCCCGATACGCAGTATTTT. Translation gives CASSVEAGRPPDTQYF.

The chain joins TRBV7-9 to TRBJ2-5; D might be TRBD2 (5 bases). Trimming stripped 1 base from V and 0 bases from J, with 6 bases between. This CDR3 has 14 residues. Germline CDR1 reads SEHNR; CDR2 reads FQNEAQ (reference sequence). This CDR3 reads CASSLVSDQETQYF. For the CDR3, the DNA is TGTGCCAGCAGCTTAGTTAGCGACCAAGAGACCCAGTACTTC.

This sequence joins TRBV11-2 and TRBJ1-5; possibly TRBD1 for D (6 bases). Germline V gene sequence: CDR1 SGHAT, CDR2 FQNNGV. The CDR3 consists of 19 residues. V lost 2 bases, J lost 0 bases, and 20 bases lay in between. In DNA, the CDR3 is TGTGCCAGCAGCTTAAGCGACAGGCTCAGGACGTATAGCAATCAGCCCCAGCATTTT. The encoded protein is CASSLSDRLRTYSNQPQHF.

The V gene is TRBV2, the J gene TRBJ1-1; 9 nucleotides line up with TRBD1. Germline CDR1 is SNHLY and CDR2 is FYNNEI. This CDR3 has 13 amino acids. The V gene end was trimmed by 7 bases and the J gene end by 10 bases; junction bases not matched to a gene: 10. The CDR3 loop reads CASKEGQTGGAFF. CDR3 in DNA: TGTGCCAGCAAGGAGGGACAGACAGGGGGAGCTTTCTTT.

The rearrangement joins TRBV15 to TRBJ1-5; TRBD1 aligns across 9 bases. Germline V lookup: CDR1 LNHNV, CDR2 YYDKDF (reference sequence). V dropped 4 bases and J dropped 2; count of bases not matched to a gene: 3. This CDR3 is 15 amino acids long. The CDR3 sequence is CATSTRTGGNQPQHF. Written as DNA, the CDR3 is TGTGCCACCAGCACACGGACAGGGGGCAATCAGCCCCAGCATTTT. Based on the CDR3 plus reference TRBV15 and TRBJ1-5, the full variable domain is DAMVIQNPRYQVTQFGKPVTLSCSQTLNHNVMYWYQQKSSQAPKLLFHYYDKDFNNEADTPDNFQSRRPNTSFCFLDIRSPGLGDTAMYLCATSTRTGGNQPQHFGDGTRLSIL.

CDR3 nucleotides: TGTGCCTGGAGTGGGGGGAGGGGACTAGCGTCCGAGCAGTACTTC. It yields the protein CAWSGGRGLASEQYF. The chain links TRBV30 to TRBJ2-7, with TRBD2 identical over 10 bases. CDR1 is GTSNPN, CDR2 SVGIG, per germline (reference sequence). The J segment lost 6 bases and the V segment lost 1 base, leaving 9 bases of the junction unmatched. This CDR3 is 15 amino acids long.

V gene TRBV5-1 combines with J gene TRBJ2-1; TRBD2 aligns across 14 bases. The CDR3 is 15 residues long. Germline V gene sequence: CDR1 SGHRS, CDR2 YFSETQ. V lost 3 bases, J lost 8 bases, and 4 bases stayed unmatched. As DNA, the CDR3 is TGCGCCAGCAGCTCTAGGGGACTAGCGGGAGATGAGCAGTTCTTC. It translates to CASSSRGLAGDEQFF.

This rearrangement joins TRBV28 to TRBJ2-4, with a possible D match to TRBD2 (5 bases). The CDR3 has 15 residues. V was trimmed by 6 bases and J by 0 bases, leaving 12 bases between them. Germline lookup yields CDR1 MDHEN and CDR2 SYDVKM. CDR3 region: CASSPRGIAKNIQYF. CDR3 sequence (DNA): TGTGCCAGCAGCCCCCGAGGGATAGCCAAAAACATTCAGTACTTC. The full variable domain, with the rest looked up from reference TRBV28 and TRBJ2-4, is DVKVTQSSRYLVKRTGEKVFLECVQDMDHENMFWYRQDPGLGLRLIYFSYDVKMKEKGDIPEGYSVSREKKERFSLILESASTNQTSMYLCASSPRGIAKNIQYFGAGTRLSVL.

The chain uses TRBV19 and TRBJ2-1; the D gene is possibly TRBD2 (6 bases). CDR3 length: 15 amino acids. CDR1 is LNHDA, CDR2 SQIVND, per germline (reference sequence). The V and J ends lost 4 bases and 6 bases respectively, with 16 bases between them. The CDR3 is CASSTAGTLGNEQFF. DNA for the CDR3: TGTGCCAGTAGTACTGCAGGGACTCTCGGCAATGAGCAGTTCTTC.